One and the same sample provided the 27 T cell receptor beta chains below, sequenced in a study of technical replicates of blood from a few donors. Data came from immunoSEQ multiplex PCR; TCRdb stores just in-frame clones and leaves some out. In the table there are tens of thousands of clones, roughly 91% of which are singletons. The sequencing input was T cells isolated from PBMCs. The receptors were sampled from a human donor in good health. Some clones in this sample may be carry-over from other donors' samples.

V is TRBV28 and J is TRBJ1-2, with TRBD1 matching over 8 bases. V gave up 1 base and J gave up 7 bases; unmatched junction bases: 11. The CDR3 is 16 amino acids. Per germline, CDR1 MDHEN and CDR2 SYDVKM. The CDR3 loop reads CASSLSGRAQGAGYTF. The CDR3 bases are TGTGCCAGCAGTTTATCCGGACGGGCGCAGGGGGCTGGCTACACCTTC.

The CDR3 nucleotides are TGTGCCAGCAGCCCAGGGGGACAAGTTGAAGCTTTCTTT. Its protein product is CASSPGGQVEAFF. This chain connects TRBV11-2 to TRBJ1-1, with TRBD1 identical over 7 bases. CDR1 and CDR2 (germline): SGHAT, FQNNGV. This CDR3 spans 13 amino acids. After removal of 5 bases from V and 7 bases from J, the junction contained 7 bases not matched to a gene.

The chain joins TRBV19 to TRBJ2-1; D possibly corresponds to TRBD1 (5 bases). The V end lost 5 bases, the J end lost 8 bases, and 7 bases lay between the germline ends. The germline V gene has CDR1 LNHDA and CDR2 SQIVND (reference sequence). This CDR3 region has 11 residues. CDR3 coding DNA: TGTGCCAGTAGTGAAGGGGATGAGCAGTTCTTC. This encodes CASSEGDEQFF.

This sequence joins TRBV10-1 and TRBJ2-7; maybe TRBD2 (5 bases). The germline V and J ends were trimmed by 4 bases and 1 base, with 14 bases remaining between them. This CDR3 comprises 15 residues. CDR1 is WNHNN, CDR2 SYGVQD, per germline (reference sequence). The CDR3 DNA reads TGCGCCAGCAGTGTTGGAGGCCCAAATTCCTACGAGCAGTACTTC. Protein sequence: CASSVGGPNSYEQYF.

The V and J genes are TRBV18 and TRBJ2-1; 9 bases fit TRBD2. The CDR3 runs to 19 residues. V gave up 2 bases and J gave up 3 bases; unmatched junction bases: 14. Per the germline V gene, CDR1 is KGHSH and CDR2 is LQKENI. The CDR3 nucleotides are TGTGCCAGCTCACCAGCGGGGGGGGGTCACGGGAGTCTCTACAATGAGCAGTTCTTC. Amino acids: CASSPAGGGHGSLYNEQFF.

The rearrangement joins TRBV5-1 to TRBJ2-6; D gene ambiguous. Germline assignment: CDR1 SGHRS and CDR2 YFSETQ. The CDR3 runs to 15 residues. Trimming pared 3 bases from V and 2 bases from J, leaving 9 bases between. For the CDR3, the DNA is TGCGCCAGCAGCTCGGTAGAGGCTGGGGCCAACGTCCTGACTTTC. Its protein product is CASSSVEAGANVLTF. Combining the CDR3 with reference TRBV5-1 and TRBJ2-6 gives the whole variable domain KAGVTQTPRYLIKTRGQQVTLSCSPISGHRSVSWYQQTPGQGLQFLFEYFSETQRNKGNFPGRFSGRQFSNSRSEMNVSTLELGDSALYLCASSSVEAGANVLTFGAGSRLTVL.

V and J are TRBV10-2 and TRBJ1-2; the D gene is possibly TRBD1 (5 bases). Trimming left V 6 bases short and J 0 bases short, with 14 bases between. The CDR3 covers 15 residues. Germline assignment: CDR1 WSHSY and CDR2 SAAADI. CDR3 amino acids: CASRPSVTANYGYTF. The CDR3 coding sequence is TGCGCCAGCAGGCCCTCGGTGACAGCTAACTATGGCTACACCTTC.

V and J are TRBV5-1 and TRBJ1-2; 10 nucleotides align to TRBD1. The ends lost 0 bases at V and 4 bases at J; junction bases unmatched: 0. Looked up from germline, CDR1 is SGHRS and CDR2 is YFSETQ. The CDR3 has 14 residues. The CDR3: CASSLGTGGYGYTF. CDR3 bases: TGCGCCAGCAGCTTGGGGACAGGGGGCTATGGCTACACCTTC.

The rearrangement uses TRBV29-1 and TRBJ1-1; maybe TRBD1 (6 bases). This CDR3 has 13 amino acids. The germline V gene encodes CDR1 SQVTM and CDR2 ANQGSEA. V was pared by 5 bases and J by 1 base, with 11 bases between. CDR3 DNA: TGCAGCGTTACGAAACAGGGGAACACTGAAGCTTTCTTT. The encoded protein is CSVTKQGNTEAFF.

The rearrangement links TRBV6-6 to TRBJ1-5, with a weak D call TRBD1 (6 bases). V was trimmed by 6 bases and J by 8 bases, leaving 17 bases between them. The CDR3 is 14 residues long. Germline CDR1 is MNHNY and CDR2 is SVGAGI (reference sequence). This CDR3 reads CASSQQGKEKPQHF. The DNA of the CDR3 is TGTGCCAGCAGCCAACAGGGTAAGGAAAAGCCCCAGCATTTT.

The V and J genes are TRBV4-2 and TRBJ2-7, with 11 positions matching TRBD2. There are 17 residues in the CDR3. Germline-derived CDR1 and CDR2 are LGHNA and YNFKEQ. Trimming took 4 bases from V and 0 from J; bases not matched to a gene: 8. The CDR3 spells CASSPQLAGALSYEQYF. The DNA for the CDR3 is TGTGCCAGCAGCCCCCAACTAGCGGGGGCCCTCTCCTACGAGCAGTACTTC.

This clone has a single count. J is TRBJ1-2 and V is TRBV2; D unresolved. The germline V gene has CDR1 SNHLY and CDR2 FYNNEI. V dropped 3 bases and J dropped 1 base, with 3 bases sitting between them. This CDR3 has 12 residues. CDR3 sequence: CASSESNYGYTF. The CDR3 DNA follows: TGTGCCAGCAGTGAGAGTAACTATGGCTACACCTTC.

The rearrangement uses TRBV11-2 and TRBJ1-4; no definite D call. The V end was cut by 1 base, the J end by 10 bases, with 7 bases between. Germline V lookup: CDR1 SGHAT, CDR2 FQNNGV. The CDR3 is 12 amino acids. In DNA, the CDR3 is TGTGCCAGCAGCTTAGTAGAGGGAAAACTGTTTTTT. Translation gives CASSLVEGKLFF.

The CDR3 DNA follows: TGTGCCAGCAGCCAAGACGGGGGGTACGAGCAGTACTTC. Amino acid sequence: CASSQDGGYEQYF. This sequence joins TRBV4-2 and TRBJ2-7; 7 bases map to TRBD2. After removal of 0 bases from V and 4 bases from J, the junction contained 0 bases not matched to a gene. The germline gives CDR1 LGHNA, CDR2 YNFKEQ. The CDR3 extends over 13 amino acids.

V is TRBV28 and J is TRBJ1-4, with 7 bases aligning to TRBD1. The CDR3 totals 17 residues. J was trimmed by 0 bases and V by 2 bases; bases with no gene match: 6. Germline assignment: CDR1 MDHEN and CDR2 SYDVKM. This CDR3 is CASSLPGQVATNEKLFF. CDR3 DNA sequence: TGTGCCAGCAGTTTACCCGGACAGGTAGCAACTAATGAAAAACTGTTTTTT.

The chain uses TRBV7-9 and TRBJ2-7, with TRBD1 matching 7 bases. The CDR3 totals 15 residues. Trimming removed 5 bases from V and 3 bases from J; junction bases left unmatched: 10. Germline lookup yields CDR1 SEHNR and CDR2 FQNEAQ (reference sequence). This CDR3 reads CASSQGTAPNYEQYF. CDR3 in DNA: TGTGCCAGCAGCCAGGGGACAGCACCGAACTACGAGCAGTACTTC.

The rearrangement links TRBV7-9 to TRBJ2-5; 11 bases align to TRBD2. The CDR3 is 16 amino acids. V lost 5 bases to trimming and J lost 2 bases; unmatched junction nucleotides: 7. Germline lookup yields CDR1 SEHNR and CDR2 FQNEAQ (reference sequence). The CDR3 region has the DNA TGTGCCAGCAGCGAGGGTAGCGGGGGGGGGCAAGAGACCCAGTACTTC. It codes for CASSEGSGGGQETQYF.

This chain links TRBV2 with TRBJ2-1; TRBD2 might be the D (7 bases). Between the trimmed V and J ends, which lost 7 bases and 3 bases, there was a span of 16 bases. The CDR3 is 15 residues long. Germline V gene lookup returns CDR1 SNHLY and CDR2 FYNNEI. The CDR3 reads CASTEGGRGYNEQFF. The CDR3 coding sequence is TGTGCCAGCACGGAGGGGGGGAGGGGCTACAATGAGCAGTTCTTC.

J is TRBJ2-7 and V is TRBV4-1, with TRBD2 identical over 10 bases. The V and J ends lost 2 bases and 3 bases, in that order; junction bases with no gene match: 10. CDR3 length equals 17 residues. Germline V gene sequence: CDR1 MGHRA, CDR2 YSYEKL. The CDR3 DNA follows: TGCGCCAGCAGCCAATCCCCCCGACTAGCGGGTGACTACGAGCAGTACTTC. It encodes CASSQSPRLAGDYEQYF.

This chain connects TRBV5-1 to TRBJ2-2; 13 bases align to TRBD2. The ends lost 7 bases at V and 5 bases at J; junction bases unmatched: 2. The CDR3 sequence is 14 residues long. Germline CDR1 is SGHRS and CDR2 is YFSETQ. Written as DNA, the CDR3 is TGCGCCAGCGGACTAGCGGGGGTTACCGGGGAGCTGTTTTTT. It encodes CASGLAGVTGELFF.

The DNA for the CDR3 is TGCGCCAGCAGCCAAGATCTGACCCGGAGCGAGACCCAGTACTTC. Protein sequence: CASSQDLTRSETQYF. The chain has TRBV4-1 and TRBJ2-5; D gene unclear. CDR3 length: 15 amino acids. V lost 0 bases and J 5 bases, leaving 13 bases between the germline ends. Germline V gives CDR1 MGHRA, CDR2 YSYEKL.

The rearrangement uses TRBV5-6 and TRBJ2-1, with TRBD1 as a possible D gene (6 bases). Trimming removed 4 bases at V and 5 bases at J, with 16 bases between. Germline CDR1 reads SGHDT; CDR2 reads YYEEEE. This CDR3 is 15 amino acids long. The DNA of the CDR3 is TGTGCCAGCAGCCAACAGGGATCGGAGGACAATGAGCAGTTCTTC. It is translated as CASSQQGSEDNEQFF.

This clone was picked up a small number of times. The chain joins TRBV14 to TRBJ1-1; no reliable D call. The V gene's germline CDR1 is SGHDN and CDR2 FVKESK. This CDR3 is 17 amino acids long. Trimming removed 4 bases from V and 4 bases from J, with 22 bases in between. DNA for the CDR3: TGTGCCAGCAGCCTACCGGGAGAGACGGGTTTAGGCACTGAAGCTTTCTTT. Amino acids: CASSLPGETGLGTEAFF. Together with reference TRBV14 and TRBJ1-1, the CDR3 gives the full variable domain: EAGVTQFPSHSVIEKGQTVTLRCDPISGHDNLYWYRRVMGKEIKFLLHFVKESKQDESGMPNNRFLAERTGGTYSTLKVQPAELEDSGVYFCASSLPGETGLGTEAFFGQGTRLTVV.

The chain carries TRBV6-5 and TRBJ2-7; TRBD1 matches 9 bases. Germline values: CDR1 MNHEY, CDR2 SVGAGI. Losses at the gene ends were 0 bases for V and 4 bases for J; bases not matched to a gene: 7. This CDR3 comprises 16 residues. The CDR3 coding sequence is TGTGCCAGCAGTTACTCCGCCTGGACAGGGGAATACGAGCAGTACTTC. It yields the protein CASSYSAWTGEYEQYF.

The J gene is TRBJ2-1, the V gene TRBV28; 14 bases agree with TRBD2. From germline, CDR1 is MDHEN and CDR2 SYDVKM. Germline trimming cut 5 bases from V and 6 bases from J; bases unmatched to any gene: 6. The CDR3 has 16 residues. In DNA form, the CDR3 reads TGTGCCAGCAGTCCGTCGGGACTAGCGGGAGTCAATGAGCAGTTCTTC. It specifies CASSPSGLAGVNEQFF.

The chain couples TRBV30 to TRBJ1-4; D is unresolved. CDR3 length: 12 residues. V was pared by 4 bases and J by 8 bases, with 11 bases between. Germline V gene data show CDR1 as GTSNPN and CDR2 as SVGIG (reference sequence). DNA of the CDR3: TGTGCCTGGAAGGAGGAGGGAGAAAAACTGTTTTTT. Translation: CAWKEEGEKLFF. Based on the CDR3 plus reference TRBV30 and TRBJ1-4, the full variable domain is SQTIHQWPATLVQPVGSPLSLECTVEGTSNPNLYWYRQAAGRGLQLLFYSVGIGQISSEVPQNLSASRPQDRQFILSSKKLLLSDSGFYLCAWKEEGEKLFFGSGTQLSVL.

The V and J genes are TRBV7-9 and TRBJ1-2; 10 bases match TRBD1. Germline-derived CDR1 and CDR2 are SEHNR and FQNEAQ (reference sequence). V lost 4 bases, J lost 2 bases, and 13 bases stayed unmatched. CDR3 length equals 18 residues. The DNA of the CDR3 is TGTGCCAGCAGCTCTCCCCCCGGGACAGGGGTCAGGAACTATGGCTACACCTTC. Translating gives CASSSPPGTGVRNYGYTF.